The source of this T cell receptor beta chain is a study of T cells after yellow fever vaccination (dated by TCRdb to between 2018 and 2020). With regard to the full study: Libraries from fractions with low cell numbers were prepared with the SMART-Seq v4 Ultra Low Input RNA kit. Bulk TCR alpha and beta repertoires were sequenced longitudinally to track T-cell clones before and after primary and booster YFV17D yellow fever vaccination. Two healthy male donors, one aged 18 to 30 and one aged 30 to 40 years, made up the cohort. Blood was collected at multiple timepoints before and after primary and secondary immunization, and bulk PBMC replicates and cell subsets were isolated.

The sample's treatment or condition, from its label and the paper: live attenuated yellow fever vaccine strain. Two biological replicates of bulk PBMCs were collected at each blood-draw timepoint. PBMCs were isolated from peripheral blood using a standard Ficoll-Paque protocol. TriZol was used to extract RNA from bulk PBMCs, CD4 and CD8 fractions, and dextramer-positive and dextramer-negative fractions. As to this clonotype: No cognate antigen has been identified for it. Base qualities are not at hand, and no much larger clone is one base apart.

V lost 8 bases and J lost 3 bases, and the count of bases not matched to a germline gene is 9. Via the germline V gene, CDR1 is MNHNS and CDR2 SASEGT. The CDR3 goes from the cysteine to the phenylalanine over 14 residues. The DNA shown is the 42-base CDR3, in frame from base 1. The full study reports these points: The study included only two donors, which limits how far the findings can be generalized. Computational filtering was needed because FACS-sorted repertoires could contain abundant contaminating clonotypes from the bulk population. A small fraction of clonotypes showed up in both the CD4 and CD8 compartments, probably as a result of convergent recombination. After the booster, most of the clones that had expanded following primary vaccination were detected again (around 97% of CD4 and around 90% of CD8), which suggests that memory was broadly maintained. Compared with the primary T-cell response, the secondary T-cell response was weaker but faster, peaking on day 5 rather than day 15.

TCR cDNA was synthesized by 5'RACE template switching, which introduced a universal primer site and unique molecular identifiers. Priming for cDNA synthesis came from both the TCR alpha and TCR beta constant segments. Library amplification involved two PCR steps, and the second step added sample barcodes and sequencing adapters. Sequencing of the libraries was done on either Illumina HiSeq 2500 (2x100 bp) or NovaSeq (2x150 bp). Regarding the original processing steps: MIGEC was used to demultiplex reads and collapse the reads into UMI consensus sequences, and MiXCR was used for V(D)J alignment. Vaccine-responding clonotypes were identified with edgeR using replicate PBMC samples, with FDR below 0.01 and a log2 fold change above 5 up to day 15 being required. Each bulk clonotype received a CD4 or CD8 identity based on whether the sequenced CD4 or CD8 repertoire contained that clonotype at higher abundance. Using fastp at Q25 and MiXCR, TCRdb reprocessed the public reads and kept productive beta chains. Every distinct CDR3 protein forms one entry, paired with its most common genes and DNA. The V and J calls come from TCRdb's annotation, not from the publication. The sample includes approximately 580,000 distinct CDR3 sequences, with 17% observed a single time. The ten largest clones capture roughly 17% of the sample.

The receptor comes from a man younger than 30 who received the YFV17D yellow fever vaccine. The sequenced sample was PBMCs, obtained 5 days after the first yellow fever vaccination. The V and J segments used are TRBV6-1 and TRBJ1-1; 7 of the junction bases match TRBD1. In nucleotides, the sequence is TGTGCCAGCCACTCGGACAGGCGATACACTGAAGCTTTCTTT. It translates as CASHSDRRYTEAFF.